This T cell receptor beta chain was captured by sequencing in a study of shared clonotypes between healthy human individuals. The CDR3 consists of 15 residues. Trimming cost V 5 bases and J 1 base; bases outside gene matches: 4. The germline V gene encodes CDR1 SGHAT and CDR2 FQNNGV. Method: immunoSEQ multiplex PCR; TCRdb's copy keeps in-frame clones and lacks some. This sample carries fewer than 850,000 clones, 55% to 75% of them seen once, and the ten largest clones take around 2%. This sequence joins TRBV11-2 and TRBJ2-2; 7 bases line up with TRBD2. The sample taken for sequencing was memory CD4+ T cells sorted from blood. As to subset: CD45RA-negative fraction. This clonotype was obtained from a woman aged 30 to 39 in good health. The CDR3: CASSPTSRNTGELFF. In DNA form, the CDR3 reads TGTGCCAGCAGCCCGACTAGCCGGAACACCGGGGAGCTGTTTTTT.